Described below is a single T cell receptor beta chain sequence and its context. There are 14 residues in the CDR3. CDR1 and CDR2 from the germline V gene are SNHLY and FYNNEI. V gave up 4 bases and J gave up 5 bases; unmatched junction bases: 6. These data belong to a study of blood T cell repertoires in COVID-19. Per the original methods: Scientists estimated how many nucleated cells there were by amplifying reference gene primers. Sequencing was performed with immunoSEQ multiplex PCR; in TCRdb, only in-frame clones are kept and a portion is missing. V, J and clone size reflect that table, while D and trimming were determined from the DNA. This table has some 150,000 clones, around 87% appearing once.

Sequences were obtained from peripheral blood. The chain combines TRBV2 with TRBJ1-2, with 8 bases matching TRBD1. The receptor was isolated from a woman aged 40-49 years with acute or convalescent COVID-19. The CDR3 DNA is TGTGCCAGCAGTGGGCAGGGGGCGCCGTATGGCTACACCTTC. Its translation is CASSGQGAPYGYTF.